The 14 T cell receptor beta chains below come from one sample, sequenced in a study of cytomegalovirus exposure and HLA in healthy donors. Assay used: immunoSEQ multiplex PCR; TCRdb lists only in-frame clones, some missing. The sample includes approximately 97,000 clones, 85% to 95% of them seen just once. The specimen was PBMCs. The receptors come from a woman aged 30 to 39 in good health and CMV-seropositive.

This chain links TRBV7-3 with TRBJ1-2; TRBD1 aligns across 8 bases. CDR3 size: 13 residues. Germline-derived CDR1 and CDR2 are SGHTA and FQGTGA. The J segment lost 6 bases and the V segment lost 3 bases, leaving 3 bases of the junction unmatched. CDR3 sequence reads: CASSLDRDHGYTF. DNA for the CDR3: TGTGCCAGCAGCTTGGACAGGGACCATGGCTACACCTTC.

The rearrangement uses TRBV6-5 and TRBJ1-2; 9 bases map to TRBD1. Unmatched junction bases numbered 6, after V lost 6 bases and J lost 4 bases. The germline gives CDR1 MNHEY, CDR2 SVGAGI. The CDR3 has 14 residues. CDR3 coding DNA: TGTGCCAGCAGACCTACAGGGGGCGGCTATGGCTACACCTTC. This encodes CASRPTGGGYGYTF.

J is TRBJ2-1 and V is TRBV6-5; TRBD2 agrees at 9 bases. Losses at the gene ends were 2 bases for V and 6 bases for J; bases not matched to a gene: 2. CDR1 is MNHEY and CDR2 is SVGAGI in the germline V gene. The CDR3 contains 14 residues. The CDR3 loop is CASSYGTSSNEQFF. In DNA form, the CDR3 reads TGTGCCAGCAGTTACGGGACTAGCTCCAATGAGCAGTTCTTC.

The chain carries TRBV6-6 and TRBJ2-6, with 8 bases aligning to TRBD1. Germline-derived CDR1 and CDR2 are MNHNY and SVGAGI (reference sequence). V trimming: 5 bases; J trimming: 3 bases; junction bases outside the gene matches: 6. The CDR3 spans 16 residues. The CDR3 sequence: CASSPQGVGGANVLTF. CDR3 DNA: TGTGCCAGCAGTCCACAGGGGGTGGGTGGGGCCAACGTCCTGACTTTC.

V is TRBV4-1 and J is TRBJ1-2; 10 nucleotides match TRBD1. The CDR3 runs to 16 residues. The germline V gene has CDR1 MGHRA and CDR2 YSYEKL. V lost 2 bases to trimming and J lost 4 bases; unmatched junction nucleotides: 7. The CDR3 DNA sequence: TGCGCCAGCAGCCAACCCAGACAGGGGGCGACCTATGGCTACACCTTC. Its translation: CASSQPRQGATYGYTF.

The chain recombines TRBV19 with TRBJ2-1, with a weak D call TRBD2 (5 bases). This CDR3 comprises 14 residues. Trimming cost V 2 bases and J 7 bases, with 12 bases left between them. CDR1 LNHDA and CDR2 SQIVND come from the germline V gene (reference sequence). The CDR3 sequence is CASSIPATGNEQFF. In DNA form, the CDR3 reads TGTGCCAGTAGTATACCGGCGACGGGAAATGAGCAGTTCTTC.

The sample holds one count of this clone. The chain employs TRBV6-1 and TRBJ2-3; a weak D match, TRBD2 (5 bases). This CDR3 is built from 15 residues. Germline CDR1 is MNHNS and CDR2 is SASEGT. V dropped 5 bases and J dropped 2 bases, with 14 bases sitting between them. The CDR3 nucleotides read TGTGCCAGCAGTCCCTTAGGAGGCAACACAGATACGCAGTATTTT. Protein product: CASSPLGGNTDTQYF.

The chain employs TRBV28 and TRBJ2-4; D perhaps matches TRBD1 (6 bases). V was trimmed by 5 bases and J by 4 bases, leaving 12 bases between them. The CDR3 spans 14 residues. Per germline, CDR1 MDHEN and CDR2 SYDVKM. The CDR3 here is CASSSRDKKNIQYF. CDR3 nucleotide sequence: TGTGCCAGCAGTAGCCGGGACAAAAAAAACATTCAGTACTTC.

The gene calls are TRBV4-1 and TRBJ2-7; 7 nucleotides match TRBD2. Germline loops: CDR1 MGHRA, CDR2 YSYEKL. With 0 bases clipped from V and 6 bases from J, the junction kept 14 bases outside the gene matches. This CDR3 contains 17 residues. The DNA for the CDR3 is TGCGCCAGCAGCCAAGATGGAGCGGGAACACTCCTTTCCGAGCAGTACTTC. This codes for CASSQDGAGTLLSEQYF.

The rearrangement joins TRBV5-1 to TRBJ1-2; 10 bases are a match to TRBD1. Per germline, CDR1 SGHRS and CDR2 YFSETQ. The CDR3 covers 17 residues. With V trimmed by 5 bases and J by 1 base, 11 bases remained unmatched. Here the CDR3 DNA reads TGCGCCAGCAGAATCCGGGACAGGGGCGAGGGTAACTATGGCTACACCTTC. Amino acid sequence: CASRIRDRGEGNYGYTF.

This clone appeared once. The chain couples TRBV4-1 to TRBJ2-3, with a weak D call TRBD2 (6 bases). Germline V gene data show CDR1 as MGHRA and CDR2 as YSYEKL. V was trimmed by 5 bases and J by 4 bases, leaving 19 bases between them. The CDR3 contains 16 residues. The CDR3 DNA reads as TGCGCCAGCAGCTTGGGAGGCAGCAGACCTTCAGATACGCAGTATTTT. This sequence encodes CASSLGGSRPSDTQYF.

This chain joins TRBV28 and TRBJ1-5; D gene uncertain. Trimming left V 7 bases short and J 11 bases short, with 18 bases between. Per germline, CDR1 MDHEN and CDR2 SYDVKM. CDR3 length: 13 residues. The CDR3: CASISQAGGSQHF. The CDR3 coding sequence is TGTGCCAGCATTTCTCAGGCGGGTGGGTCCCAGCATTTT.

The chain has TRBV28 and TRBJ1-1, with D unclear. CDR3 length: 12 amino acids. Per the germline V gene, CDR1 is MDHEN and CDR2 is SYDVKM. Trimming removed 4 bases from V and 3 bases from J, with 6 bases in between. In DNA form, the CDR3 reads TGTGCCAGCAGTTACGGAGACACTGAAGCTTTCTTT. This codes for CASSYGDTEAFF.

The rearrangement uses TRBV28 and TRBJ1-5; 10 bases align to TRBD1. The CDR3 has 16 residues. The germline CDR1 and CDR2 sequences are MDHEN and SYDVKM. V trimming: 3 bases; J trimming: 5 bases; junction bases outside the gene matches: 7. The DNA of the CDR3 is TGTGCCAGCAGTTTTTTTTTGGACAGGGGGGATCAGCCCCAGCATTTT. Protein: CASSFFLDRGDQPQHF.